This T cell receptor beta chain was identified during a study of shared clonotypes between healthy human individuals. Study results and caveats: The study found lower generation probabilities in non-shared clonotypes than in those shared by all four donors. In general, naive subsets displayed greater estimated richness than memory subsets did.

Replicate PCRs for sorted subsets used about 200 ng DNA; this equaled tens of thousands of T cell genomes. Data came from immunoSEQ multiplex PCR; TCRdb stores just in-frame clones and leaves some out. Of over 1.5 million clones in the sample, approximately 98% were seen once. Turning to this clone: Its antigen is undetermined.

Deletions cut 2 bases from V and 4 bases from J, with 7 bases between. The germline CDR1 and CDR2 sequences are KGHSH and LQKENI. CDR3 length equals 13 residues. V is TRBV18 and J is TRBJ2-3, with unresolved D. The sequenced sample was naive CD4+ T cells sorted from blood. As for subset: CD45RA+ positively selected. This receptor was obtained from a man younger than 45 in good health. This CDR3 is CASSPSGSDTQYF. As DNA, the CDR3 is TGTGCCAGCTCACCATCGGGCTCAGATACGCAGTATTTT. Filled out from reference TRBV18 and TRBJ2-3, the complete variable domain reads NAGVMQNPRHLVRRRGQEARLRCSPMKGHSHVYWYRQLPEEGLKFMVYLQKENIIDESGMPKERFSAEFPKEGPSILRIQQVVRGDSAAYFCASSPSGSDTQYFGPGTRLTVL.